This TCR beta chain is from a study of cytomegalovirus exposure and HLA in healthy donors. Whole-study findings and limits: TCR association rates varied by HLA locus in a later analysis, with DRB1 highest and HLA-C lowest. Serostatus for CMV was the only available immune exposure information. Most subjects' HLA-A and HLA-B alleles were reportedly predicted from TCR beta sequences. The authors considered a cluster of highly shared sequence variants likely to be a sequencing artifact.

PCR amplification relied on 60 Vbeta primers (plus 13 Jbeta primers). Generated by immunoSEQ multiplex PCR, the TCRdb table keeps only in-frame clones and is missing some. The sample shows 150,000 to 200,000 clones, about four fifths of them seen only once. About this clone itself: The antigen is unknown.

Germline V gene data show CDR1 as MNHNS and CDR2 as SASEGT. V was trimmed by 1 base and J by 0 bases, leaving 4 bases between them. This CDR3 spans 15 amino acids. The TCR was taken from a man between 18 and 29 years old in good health and CMV-seronegative. This chain uses TRBV6-1 with TRBJ1-6; D gene unclear. The sample taken for sequencing was PBMCs. CDR3 region: CASSEGLSYNSPLHF. CDR3 nucleotides: TGTGCCAGCAGTGAAGGACTCTCCTATAATTCACCCCTCCACTTT.